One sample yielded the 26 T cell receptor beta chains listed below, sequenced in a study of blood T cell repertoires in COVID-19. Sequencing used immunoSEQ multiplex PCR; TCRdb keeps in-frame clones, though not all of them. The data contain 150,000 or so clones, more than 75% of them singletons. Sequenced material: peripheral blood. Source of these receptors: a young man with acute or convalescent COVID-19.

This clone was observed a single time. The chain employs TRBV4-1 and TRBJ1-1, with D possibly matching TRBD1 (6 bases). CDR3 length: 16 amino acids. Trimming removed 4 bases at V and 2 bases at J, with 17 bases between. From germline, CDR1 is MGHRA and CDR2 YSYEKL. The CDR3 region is CASSPLKWGTNTEAFF. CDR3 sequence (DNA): TGCGCCAGCAGCCCGCTTAAATGGGGGACAAACACTGAAGCTTTCTTT.

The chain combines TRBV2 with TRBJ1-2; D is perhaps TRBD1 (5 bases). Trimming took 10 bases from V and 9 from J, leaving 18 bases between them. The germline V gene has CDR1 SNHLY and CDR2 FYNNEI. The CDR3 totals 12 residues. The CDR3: CATLFIGGSYTF. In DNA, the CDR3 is TGTGCCACCTTGTTTATCGGGGGAAGCTACACCTTC. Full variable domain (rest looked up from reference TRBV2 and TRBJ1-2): EPEVTQTPSHQVTQMGQEVILRCVPISNHLYFYWYRQILGQKVEFLVSFYNNEISEKSEIFDDQFSVERPDGSNFTLKIRSTKLEDSAMYFCATLFIGGSYTFGSGTRLTVV.

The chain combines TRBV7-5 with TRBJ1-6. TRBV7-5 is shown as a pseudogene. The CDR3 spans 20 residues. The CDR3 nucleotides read TGTGTCAGAAGCTTAGATATCCACCCCCCCCACCCGGGGAGCGATTCACCCCTCCACTTT. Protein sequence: CVRSLDIHPPHPGSDSPLHF.

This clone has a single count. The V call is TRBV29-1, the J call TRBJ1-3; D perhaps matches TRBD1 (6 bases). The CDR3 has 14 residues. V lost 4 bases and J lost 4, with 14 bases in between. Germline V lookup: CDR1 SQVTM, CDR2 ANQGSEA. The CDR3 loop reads CSVVRGTTGNTIYF. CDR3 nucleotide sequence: TGCAGCGTTGTAAGGGGGACTACCGGAAACACCATATATTTT.

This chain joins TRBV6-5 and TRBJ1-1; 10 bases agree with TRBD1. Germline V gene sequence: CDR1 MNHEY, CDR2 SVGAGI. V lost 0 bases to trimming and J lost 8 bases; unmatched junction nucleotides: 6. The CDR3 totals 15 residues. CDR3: CASSYSRTGGTEAFF. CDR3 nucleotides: TGTGCCAGCAGTTACTCACGGACAGGGGGTACAGAAGCTTTCTTT.

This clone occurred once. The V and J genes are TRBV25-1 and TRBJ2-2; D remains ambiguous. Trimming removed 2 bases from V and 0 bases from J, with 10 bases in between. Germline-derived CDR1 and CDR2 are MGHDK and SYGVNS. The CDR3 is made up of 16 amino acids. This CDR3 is CASSEGDTPNTGELFF. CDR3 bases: TGTGCCAGCAGTGAAGGTGACACCCCGAACACCGGGGAGCTGTTTTTT. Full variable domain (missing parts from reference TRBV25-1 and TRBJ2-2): EADIYQTPRYLVIGTGKKITLECSQTMGHDKMYWYQQDPGMELHLIHYSYGVNSTEKGDLSSESTVSRIRTEHFPLTLESARPSHTSQYLCASSEGDTPNTGELFFGEGSRLTVL.

The CDR3 DNA reads TGTGCCTGGAGCCCACAACCGAGGGAGCAGTACTTC. Encoded protein: CAWSPQPREQYF. This chain links TRBV30 with TRBJ2-7; D unresolved. The V end was cut by 3 bases, the J end by 7 bases, with 13 bases between. Germline-derived CDR1 and CDR2 are GTSNPN and SVGIG (reference sequence). The CDR3 loop spans 12 amino acids.

The CDR3 loop reads CASSYSIGTVNTEAFF. CDR3 bases: TGTGCCAGCAGTTACTCGATAGGGACAGTGAACACTGAAGCTTTCTTT. V and J are TRBV6-5 and TRBJ1-1, with 7 nucleotides matching TRBD1. J was trimmed by 0 bases and V by 0 bases; bases with no gene match: 4. Germline V gene data show CDR1 as MNHEY and CDR2 as SVGAGI. The CDR3 loop spans 16 amino acids.

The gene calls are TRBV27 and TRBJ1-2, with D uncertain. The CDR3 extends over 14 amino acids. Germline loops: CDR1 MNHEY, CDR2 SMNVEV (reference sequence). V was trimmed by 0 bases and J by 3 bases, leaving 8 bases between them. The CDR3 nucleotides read TGTGCCAGCAGTTTATCTCGCGGTGACTATGGCTACACCTTC. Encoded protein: CASSLSRGDYGYTF.

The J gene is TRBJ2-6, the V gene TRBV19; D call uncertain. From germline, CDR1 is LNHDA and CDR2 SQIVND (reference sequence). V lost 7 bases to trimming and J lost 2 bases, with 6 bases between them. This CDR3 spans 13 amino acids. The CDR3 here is CASTVAGANVLTF. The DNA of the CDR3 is TGTGCCAGTACAGTGGCTGGGGCCAACGTCCTGACTTTC. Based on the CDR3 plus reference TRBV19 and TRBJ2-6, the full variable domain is DGGITQSPKYLFRKEGQNVTLSCEQNLNHDAMYWYRQDPGQGLRLIYYSQIVNDFQKGDIAEGYSVSREKKESFPLTVTSAQKNPTAFYLCASTVAGANVLTFGAGSRLTVL.

The CDR3 protein is CASSLPLPGSNYGYTF. The CDR3 DNA is TGTGCCAGCAGCCTCCCACTGCCAGGTAGTAACTATGGCTACACCTTC. This chain links TRBV5-4 with TRBJ1-2; no clear D gene. The germline CDR1 and CDR2 sequences are SGHNT and YYREEE (reference sequence). V was trimmed by 4 bases and J by 1 base, leaving 17 bases between them. The CDR3 is made up of 16 amino acids.

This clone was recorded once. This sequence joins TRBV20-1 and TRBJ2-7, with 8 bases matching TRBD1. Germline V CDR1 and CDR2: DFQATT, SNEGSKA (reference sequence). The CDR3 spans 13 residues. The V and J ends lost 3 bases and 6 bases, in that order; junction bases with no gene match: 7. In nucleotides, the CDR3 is TGCAGTGCTAGTGTTCGGGACAGGTCCGAGCAGTACTTC. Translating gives CSASVRDRSEQYF.

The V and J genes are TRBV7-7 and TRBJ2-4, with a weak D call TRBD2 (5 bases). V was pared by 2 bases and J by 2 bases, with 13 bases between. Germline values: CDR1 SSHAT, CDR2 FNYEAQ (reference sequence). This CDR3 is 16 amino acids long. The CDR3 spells CASSLSGNASKNIQYF. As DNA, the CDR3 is TGTGCCAGCAGCTTATCGGGGAACGCTTCCAAAAACATTCAGTACTTC.

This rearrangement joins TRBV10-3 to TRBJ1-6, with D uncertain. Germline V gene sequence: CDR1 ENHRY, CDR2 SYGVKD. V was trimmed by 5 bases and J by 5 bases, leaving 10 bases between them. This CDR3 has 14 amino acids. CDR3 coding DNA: TGTGCCATCAGTTTTGGGCTCAATAATTCACCCCTCCACTTT. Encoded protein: CAISFGLNNSPLHF.

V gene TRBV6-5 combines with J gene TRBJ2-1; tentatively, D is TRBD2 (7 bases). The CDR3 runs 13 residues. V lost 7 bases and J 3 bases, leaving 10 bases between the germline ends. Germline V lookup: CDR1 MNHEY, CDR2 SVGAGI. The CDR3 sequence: CASTGGHYNEQFF. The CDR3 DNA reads TGTGCCAGCACGGGGGGACACTACAATGAGCAGTTCTTC.

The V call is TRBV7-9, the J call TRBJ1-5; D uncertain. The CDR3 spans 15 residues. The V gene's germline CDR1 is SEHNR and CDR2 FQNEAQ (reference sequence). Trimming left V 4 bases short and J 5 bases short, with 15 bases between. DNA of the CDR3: TGTGCCAGCAGCTGGGAGGCGACTTCCCATCAGCCCCAGCATTTT. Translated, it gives CASSWEATSHQPQHF.

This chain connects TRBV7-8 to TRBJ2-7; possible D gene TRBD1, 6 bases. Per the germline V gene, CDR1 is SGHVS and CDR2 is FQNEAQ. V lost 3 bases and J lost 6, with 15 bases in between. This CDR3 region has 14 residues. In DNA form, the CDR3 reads TGTGCCAGCAGCTTTAGGCAACAGGGTGTCGAGCAGTACTTC. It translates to CASSFRQQGVEQYF.

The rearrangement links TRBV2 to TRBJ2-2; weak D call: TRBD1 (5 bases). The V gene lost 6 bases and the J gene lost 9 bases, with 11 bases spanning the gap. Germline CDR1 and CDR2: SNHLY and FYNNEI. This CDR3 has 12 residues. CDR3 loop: CASSLQGWELFF. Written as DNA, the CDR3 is TGTGCCAGCAGCCTGCAGGGCTGGGAGCTGTTTTTT. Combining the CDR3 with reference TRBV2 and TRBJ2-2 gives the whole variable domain EPEVTQTPSHQVTQMGQEVILRCVPISNHLYFYWYRQILGQKVEFLVSFYNNEISEKSEIFDDQFSVERPDGSNFTLKIRSTKLEDSAMYFCASSLQGWELFFGEGSRLTVL.

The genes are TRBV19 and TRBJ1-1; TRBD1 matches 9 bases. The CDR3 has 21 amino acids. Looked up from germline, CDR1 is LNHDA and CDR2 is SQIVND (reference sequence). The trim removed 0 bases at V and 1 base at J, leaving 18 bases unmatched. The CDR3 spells CASSIEDPGQGRVRSNTEAFF. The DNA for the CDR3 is TGTGCCAGTAGTATAGAGGATCCGGGACAGGGAAGAGTTCGGTCGAACACTGAAGCTTTCTTT.

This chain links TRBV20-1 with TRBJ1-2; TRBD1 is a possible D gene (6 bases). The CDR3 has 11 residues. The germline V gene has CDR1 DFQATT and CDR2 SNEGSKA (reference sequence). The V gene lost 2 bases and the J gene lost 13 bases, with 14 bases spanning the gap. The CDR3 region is CSARLDSSVTF. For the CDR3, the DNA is TGCAGTGCTAGATTGGACAGCTCTGTCACCTTC.

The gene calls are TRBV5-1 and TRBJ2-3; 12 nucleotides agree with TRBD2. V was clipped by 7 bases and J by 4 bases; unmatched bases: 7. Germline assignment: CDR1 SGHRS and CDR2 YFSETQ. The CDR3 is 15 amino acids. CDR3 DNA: TGCGCCAGCGGACGGACTAGCGGGACGGCAGATACGCAGTATTTT. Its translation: CASGRTSGTADTQYF.

The CDR3 protein is CASSLTGLSDTQYF. CDR3 coding DNA: TGTGCCAGCAGCCTAACCGGACTGTCAGATACGCAGTATTTT. V and J are TRBV11-3 and TRBJ2-3; perhaps TRBD2 as D (5 bases). This CDR3 is 14 amino acids long. Trimming took 5 bases from V and 4 from J, leaving 13 bases between them. Germline V gene data show CDR1 as SGHNT and CDR2 as YENEEA.

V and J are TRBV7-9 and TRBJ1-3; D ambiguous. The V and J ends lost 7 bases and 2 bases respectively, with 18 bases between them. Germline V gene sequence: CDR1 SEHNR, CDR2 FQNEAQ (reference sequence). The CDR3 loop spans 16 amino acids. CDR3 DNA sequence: TGTGCCAGCACCACAGCCATTTCCAATGCTGGAAACACCATATATTTT. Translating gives CASTTAISNAGNTIYF.

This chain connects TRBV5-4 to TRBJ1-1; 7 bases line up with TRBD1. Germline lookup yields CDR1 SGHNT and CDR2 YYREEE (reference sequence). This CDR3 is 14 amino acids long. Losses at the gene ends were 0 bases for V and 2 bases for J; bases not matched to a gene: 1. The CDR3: CASSLDRGNTEAFF. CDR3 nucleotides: TGTGCCAGCAGCTTGGACAGGGGAAACACTGAAGCTTTCTTT.

The CDR3 loop reads CASSEGTGIYEQYF. For the CDR3, the DNA is TGTGCCAGCAGTGAAGGGACAGGGATTTACGAGCAGTACTTC. V and J are TRBV2 and TRBJ2-7; 8 nucleotides match TRBD1. With 1 base clipped from V and 4 bases from J, the junction kept 3 bases outside the gene matches. Germline assignment: CDR1 SNHLY and CDR2 FYNNEI. The CDR3 runs to 14 residues.

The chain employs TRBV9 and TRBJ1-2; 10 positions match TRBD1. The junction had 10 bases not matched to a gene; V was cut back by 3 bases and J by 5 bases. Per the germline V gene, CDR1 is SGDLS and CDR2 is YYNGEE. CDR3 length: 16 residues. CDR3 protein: CASSAQGQGLEYGYTF. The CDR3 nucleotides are TGTGCCAGCAGCGCCCAGGGACAGGGGTTAGAGTATGGCTACACCTTC.